This T cell receptor beta chain was identified in a study of cytomegalovirus exposure and HLA in healthy donors. Study results and limitations: In an earlier analysis, about 90% or about 30%: the productive usage of most TCR beta V segments.

With V trimmed by 5 bases and J by 4 bases, 9 bases remained unmatched. The CDR3 is 16 amino acids. Per germline, CDR1 SGHVS and CDR2 FNYEAQ. Researchers ran the PCR with 60 Vbeta and 13 Jbeta primers. Profiled with immunoSEQ multiplex PCR; TCRdb holds only in-frame clones, not every one. This table has around 230,000 clones, over 80% appearing once. In regard to this clone: Its antigen is not identified.

The chain uses TRBV7-6 and TRBJ2-2; 8 positions match TRBD2. Input material: PBMCs. This clonotype was sampled from a man aged 35-49 years in good health and CMV-seropositive. The DNA of the CDR3 is TGTGCCAGCAGCCCCGCGGGACTAGGCATCACCGGGGAGCTGTTTTTT. Its protein is CASSPAGLGITGELFF.